This paragraph reports one TCR beta chain. These data come from a study of blood T cell repertoires in COVID-19. Study as a whole: The United States, Italy and Spain provided the acute and convalescent COVID-19 samples. PBMCs, B-cell-depleted T cells, or T cells provided the cDNA or gDNA that made up the material.

V was clipped by 5 bases and J by 3 bases, with 15 bases between them. Per the germline V gene, CDR1 is SEHNR and CDR2 is FQNEAQ (reference sequence). This CDR3 spans 15 amino acids. Per the original methods: By means of reference gene primer amplification, nucleated cell counts were estimated. Clones were read by immunoSEQ multiplex PCR, and TCRdb kept only the in-frame ones, dropping some. V, J and clone size are taken as reported in that table, and D and trimming were inferred from the DNA itself. The table shows 200,000 to 300,000 clones, with 87% occurring only once. This rearrangement joins TRBV7-9 to TRBJ2-3; maybe TRBD2 (6 bases). The specimen sequenced was peripheral blood. This receptor was taken from a woman aged 40 to 50 who had recovered from COVID-19. The CDR3 DNA follows: TGTGCCAGCAGCCGGCGCGGGATTAGAACAGATACGCAGTATTTT. It encodes CASSRRGIRTDTQYF.